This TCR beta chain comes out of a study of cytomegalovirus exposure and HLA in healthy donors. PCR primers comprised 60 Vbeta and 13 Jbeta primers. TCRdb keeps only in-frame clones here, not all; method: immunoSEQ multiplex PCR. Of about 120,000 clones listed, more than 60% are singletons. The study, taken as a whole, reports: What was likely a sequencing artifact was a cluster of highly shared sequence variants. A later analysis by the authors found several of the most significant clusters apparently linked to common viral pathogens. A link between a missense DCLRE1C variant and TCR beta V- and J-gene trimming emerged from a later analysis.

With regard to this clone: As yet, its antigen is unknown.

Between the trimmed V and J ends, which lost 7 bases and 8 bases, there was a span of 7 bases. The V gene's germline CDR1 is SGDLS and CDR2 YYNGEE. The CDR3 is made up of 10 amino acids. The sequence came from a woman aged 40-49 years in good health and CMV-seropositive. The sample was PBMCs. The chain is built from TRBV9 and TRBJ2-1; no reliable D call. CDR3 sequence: CASGPDEQFF. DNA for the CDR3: TGTGCCAGCGGGCCGGATGAGCAGTTCTTC.